The 21 T cell receptor beta chains in this list originate from one sample, sequenced in a study of spatial heterogeneity in lung cancer. Study results and caveats: It was found that expanded intratumoral alpha and beta TCR counts tracked tumor mutation counts.

Antigens for these TCRs are unknown. Sample time point: sample taken at primary tumor resection. Using its own MiXCR run on the 5' RACE reads, TCRdb lists one record per CDR3 protein. The sample gives around 100,000 distinct CDR3 sequences, 4.4% of which show up once; 20% to 25% is in the top ten. The starting material was lung tumor tissue, obtained at surgery. The receptors here all came from a male donor with early-stage non-small cell lung cancer.

This clonotype was seen a handful of times. This chain connects TRBV28 to TRBJ1-2, with a possible D match to TRBD1 (6 bases). In germline, CDR1 is MDHEN, CDR2 SYDVKM. The CDR3 covers 14 residues. The germline V and J ends were trimmed by 5 bases and 0 bases, with 10 bases remaining between them. The CDR3 reads CASSIGTPNYGYTF. In DNA, the CDR3 is TGTGCCAGCAGTATCGGGACACCTAACTATGGCTACACCTTC.

J is TRBJ2-5 and V is TRBV28; D is unclear. The CDR3 extends over 15 amino acids. Germline lookup yields CDR1 MDHEN and CDR2 SYDVKM. V shed 5 bases and J shed 2 bases, with 15 bases lying between them. CDR3 region: CASSIIGPPQETQYF. CDR3 DNA: TGTGCCAGCAGTATTATTGGCCCCCCACAAGAGACCCAGTACTTC. The full variable domain, completed using reference TRBV28 and TRBJ2-5, is DVKVTQSSRYLVKRTGEKVFLECVQDMDHENMFWYRQDPGLGLRLIYFSYDVKMKEKGDIPEGYSVSREKKERFSLILESASTNQTSMYLCASSIIGPPQETQYFGPGTRLLVL.

This clonotype was counted ten times or more. The chain carries TRBV28 and TRBJ1-5, with D perhaps TRBD1 (6 bases). Germline lookup yields CDR1 MDHEN and CDR2 SYDVKM. V was cut by 9 bases and J by 5 bases, with 11 bases left in between. CDR3 length: 12 amino acids. The CDR3 DNA follows: TGTGCCAGTACACAGGGTGATCAGCCCCAGCATTTT. Protein product: CASTQGDQPQHF.

The chain recombines TRBV7-9 with TRBJ1-4, with D perhaps TRBD1 (6 bases). The CDR3 is 15 amino acids. The ends were cut back, 1 base at V and 4 bases at J, with 10 bases in the middle. Per germline, CDR1 SEHNR and CDR2 FQNEAQ (reference sequence). The CDR3 nucleotides read TGTGCCAGCAGCTTAGGGACAGACAATAATGAAAAACTGTTTTTT. Its translation is CASSLGTDNNEKLFF.

This clonotype was seen at least ten times. The CDR3 DNA sequence: TGTGCCAGCAGTTACTCGAGGTTGGGGGAGCTGTTTTTT. Its protein is CASSYSRLGELFF. The gene calls are TRBV6-2 or TRBV6-3 and TRBJ2-2; D unresolved. Trimming left V 0 bases short and J 8 bases short, with 7 bases between. Per the germline V gene, CDR1 is MNHEY and CDR2 is SVGEGT. The CDR3 is 13 residues long.

The sample holds many counts of this clonotype. This rearrangement joins TRBV7-9 to TRBJ2-5, with 7 bases matching TRBD1. V trimming: 2 bases; J trimming: 1 base; junction bases outside the gene matches: 4. Germline values: CDR1 SEHNR, CDR2 FQNEAQ (reference sequence). The length of the CDR3 is 15 residues. The CDR3 reads CASSLRRDSQETQYF. CDR3 sequence (DNA): TGTGCCAGCAGCTTACGTCGGGACAGCCAAGAGACCCAGTACTTC.

The V and J genes are TRBV5-4 and TRBJ2-5; 8 bases align to TRBD2. Trimming cost V 3 bases and J 4 bases; bases outside gene matches: 2. Germline V CDR1 and CDR2: SGHNT, YYREEE (reference sequence). The CDR3 is 13 residues long. The CDR3 sequence: CASSSGGTETQYF. The CDR3 DNA reads as TGTGCCAGCAGCTCGGGGGGGACAGAGACCCAGTACTTC.

This clonotype was seen at least ten times. J is TRBJ1-1 and V is TRBV29-1, with unresolved D. V lost 2 bases and J 0 bases, leaving 7 bases between the germline ends. Germline-derived CDR1 and CDR2 are SQVTM and ANQGSEA. This CDR3 has 13 amino acids. DNA for the CDR3: TGCAGCGTTGAATTACATATGAACACTGAAGCTTTCTTT. It translates to CSVELHMNTEAFF.

This clonotype was recorded many times. V is TRBV20-1 and J is TRBJ2-3; 11 bases fit TRBD2. Losses at the gene ends were 0 bases for V and 5 bases for J; bases not matched to a gene: 4. CDR3 length: 15 amino acids. CDR1 is DFQATT and CDR2 is SNEGSKA in the germline V gene (reference sequence). In nucleotides, the CDR3 is TGCAGTGCTAGAGATACTAGCGGGAGTTTAGATACGCAGTATTTT. As protein: CSARDTSGSLDTQYF.

Here the CDR3 reads CASSKDSSTDTQYF. The CDR3 DNA follows: TGTGCCAGCAGCAAGGACAGCAGCACAGATACGCAGTATTTT. The chain couples TRBV6-2 or TRBV6-3 to TRBJ2-3, with D possibly being TRBD1 (6 bases). V was trimmed by 6 bases and J by 0 bases, leaving 10 bases between them. Per germline, CDR1 MNHEY and CDR2 SVGEGT. The CDR3 is 14 amino acids.

This clonotype was detected ten times or more. The chain has TRBV28 and TRBJ1-2; D gene ambiguous. Trimming took off 0 bases at V and 6 bases at J, with 11 bases between the two ends. The CDR3 length is 14 residues. CDR1 and CDR2 (germline): MDHEN, SYDVKM. This CDR3 reads CASSLWVAVNGYTF. The CDR3 DNA sequence: TGTGCCAGCAGTTTATGGGTGGCGGTTAATGGCTACACCTTC.

This clonotype occurred many times. The chain carries TRBV28 and TRBJ1-1, with 9 nucleotides matching TRBD1. CDR3 size: 13 residues. Looked up from germline, CDR1 is MDHEN and CDR2 is SYDVKM. The V and J ends lost 2 bases and 10 bases, in that order; junction bases with no gene match: 5. The CDR3 region is CASSLGTGSGAFF. The CDR3 DNA follows: TGTGCCAGCAGTTTAGGGACAGGGAGTGGAGCTTTCTTT.

This clonotype was picked up many times. This chain joins TRBV2 and TRBJ2-3, with D tentatively TRBD2 (6 bases). This CDR3 is built from 14 residues. Germline V gene data show CDR1 as SNHLY and CDR2 as FYNNEI. V lost 6 bases and J lost 1, with 11 bases in between. The CDR3 is CASRLTSRTDTQYF. As DNA, the CDR3 is TGTGCCAGCAGGTTGACTAGTCGCACAGATACGCAGTATTTT.

There are many counts of this clonotype. The chain joins TRBV5-1 to TRBJ2-7, with a possible D match to TRBD1 (6 bases). The germline gives CDR1 SGHRS, CDR2 YFSETQ. The CDR3 is made up of 15 amino acids. Trimming stripped 3 bases from V and 4 bases from J, with 17 bases between. DNA for the CDR3: TGCGCCAGCAGCTCACAGATCACAGGGTTATACGAGCAGTACTTC. This sequence encodes CASSSQITGLYEQYF. The variable domain in full, completed from reference TRBV5-1 and TRBJ2-7, reads KAGVTQTPRYLIKTRGQQVTLSCSPISGHRSVSWYQQTPGQGLQFLFEYFSETQRNKGNFPGRFSGRQFSNSRSEMNVSTLELGDSALYLCASSSQITGLYEQYFGPGTRLTVT.

In its sample, this clonotype is medium-sized. The V and J genes are TRBV28 and TRBJ2-1; D tentatively reads TRBD1 or TRBD2 (5 bases each). The CDR3 runs 15 residues. V lost 2 bases and J lost 6, with 14 bases in between. CDR1 and CDR2 (germline): MDHEN, SYDVKM. CDR3 in DNA: TGTGCCAGCAGTTTAGGCCGGGACCCCATCAATGAGCAGTTCTTC. Residues: CASSLGRDPINEQFF.

The chain links TRBV10-3 to TRBJ1-1, with D hard to call. The V gene lost 10 bases and the J gene lost 2 bases, with 14 bases spanning the gap. There are 13 residues in the CDR3. Germline assignment: CDR1 ENHRY and CDR2 SYGVKD. This CDR3 is CATKTRENTEAFF. CDR3 DNA: TGTGCCACCAAAACAAGGGAAAACACTGAAGCTTTCTTT.

With respect to this clonotype: One base away lies a much larger clone, so this may be a sequencing read error. This chain uses TRBV7-9 with TRBJ2-5; 7 bases map to TRBD2. CDR1 and CDR2 from the germline V gene are SEHNR and FQNEAQ (reference sequence). V gave up 6 bases and J gave up 0 bases; unmatched junction bases: 10. This CDR3 spans 16 amino acids. As DNA, the CDR3 is TGTGCCAGCAGGTTCGATCCGGCGGGAGACCAAGAGACCCAGTACTTC. It specifies CASRFDPAGDQETQYF.

The sample holds many counts of this clonotype. DNA of the CDR3: TGTGCCAGCAGTTTATTGATCCCTCTCAGGACCCCCGGGGAGCTGTTTTTT. This translates into CASSLLIPLRTPGELFF. This chain uses TRBV28 with TRBJ2-2; D is ambiguous. Germline lookup yields CDR1 MDHEN and CDR2 SYDVKM. The CDR3 is 17 amino acids. With 1 base removed from V and 6 bases from J, the gap between germline ends came to 18 bases.

This clonotype was seen a handful of times. The V call is TRBV6-2 or TRBV6-3, the J call TRBJ1-1; D remains ambiguous. V was clipped by 5 bases and J by 8 bases, with 15 bases between them. Germline CDR1 reads MNHEY; CDR2 reads SVGEGT. The CDR3 extends over 13 amino acids. This chain's CDR3 is CASSLRLGSEAFF. Here the CDR3 DNA reads TGTGCCAGCAGTCTCCGATTGGGGTCGGAAGCTTTCTTT.

This clonotype was observed at least ten times. The chain uses TRBV7-9 and TRBJ1-1; tentatively, D is TRBD1 (6 bases). Germline CDR1 reads SEHNR; CDR2 reads FQNEAQ (reference sequence). This CDR3 spans 16 amino acids. Trimming removed 2 bases from V and 3 bases from J, with 16 bases in between. The CDR3, as DNA: TGTGCCAGCAGCTTATCCACAGGGAAGGTAGACACTGAAGCTTTCTTT. Translation gives CASSLSTGKVDTEAFF.

This clonotype was counted ten times or more. This chain connects TRBV5-1 to TRBJ2-5; D gene ambiguous. From germline, CDR1 is SGHRS and CDR2 YFSETQ. This CDR3 comprises 14 residues. V lost 2 bases to trimming and J lost 1 base, with 9 bases between them. The CDR3 DNA reads TGCGCCAGCAGCTTAATGACATCCCAAGAGACCCAGTACTTC. Encoded protein: CASSLMTSQETQYF.